This T cell receptor beta chain was profiled in a study of PD-1 blockade in classical Hodgkin lymphoma. Broader study findings: At baseline, newly diagnosed patients reportedly showed less TCR diversity than healthy donors.

The time point is: newly diagnosed, previously untreated cHL patient sample. Purification of CD4+ T cells from thawed PBMCs was performed via magnetic negative selection. A word on this clone: As yet, its antigen is unknown.

The germline V gene has CDR1 ENHRY and CDR2 SYGVKD. Between the trimmed V and J ends, which lost 6 bases and 1 base, there was a span of 37 bases. This CDR3 has 22 amino acids. Data came from immunoSEQ multiplex PCR; TCRdb stores just in-frame clones and leaves some out. The data show around 16,000 clones, about 86% seen once. The clonotype comes from a human donor with classical Hodgkin lymphoma. The chain is built from TRBV10-3 and TRBJ2-7; D might be TRBD1 or TRBD2, each matching 11 bases. What was sequenced was CD4+ T cells from blood. The CDR3 is CAIRKRGQGEDSGRVRSYEQYF. CDR3 nucleotide sequence: TGTGCCATCAGGAAGAGGGGACAGGGGGAAGATAGCGGGAGGGTGAGGTCCTACGAGCAGTACTTC.